Sequencing of this TCR beta chain was carried out in a study of T cell changes during pregnancy in multiple sclerosis. Profiling relied on immunoSEQ multiplex PCR, and the TCRdb table lists in-frame clones only, not all of them. The table shows approximately 69,000 clones, with less than 95% occurring only once. J was trimmed by 2 bases and V by 0 bases; bases with no gene match: 12. The CDR3 has 18 residues. From germline, CDR1 is LGHNT and CDR2 FRNRAP. The J gene is TRBJ2-5, the V gene TRBV12-5; 7 bases fit TRBD1. Sample: peripheral blood, taken in the third trimester of pregnancy. This TCR was recovered from a female donor with multiple sclerosis, enrolled in a pregnancy study. The CDR3 sequence is CASGLVLEARGIQETQYF. The CDR3 nucleotides are TGTGCTAGTGGTTTGGTACTTGAAGCCAGGGGGATACAAGAGACCCAGTACTTC.